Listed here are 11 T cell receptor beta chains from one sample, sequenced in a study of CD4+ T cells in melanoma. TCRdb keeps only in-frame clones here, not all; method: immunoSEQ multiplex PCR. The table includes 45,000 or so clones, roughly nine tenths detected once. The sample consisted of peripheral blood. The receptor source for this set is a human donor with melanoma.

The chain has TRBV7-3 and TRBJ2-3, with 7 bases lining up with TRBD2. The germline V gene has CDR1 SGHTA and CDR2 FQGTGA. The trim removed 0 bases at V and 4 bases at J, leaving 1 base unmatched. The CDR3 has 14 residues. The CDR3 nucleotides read TGTGCCAGCAGCTTAACGGGGGGGGCAGATACGCAGTATTTT. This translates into CASSLTGGADTQYF.

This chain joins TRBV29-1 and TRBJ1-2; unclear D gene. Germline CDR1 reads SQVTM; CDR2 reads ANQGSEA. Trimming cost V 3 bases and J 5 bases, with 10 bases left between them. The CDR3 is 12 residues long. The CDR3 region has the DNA TGCAGCGTTGATCGGGCCTCTTATGGCTACACCTTC. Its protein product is CSVDRASYGYTF. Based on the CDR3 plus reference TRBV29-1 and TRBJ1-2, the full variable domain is SAVISQKPSRDICQRGTSLTIQCQVDSQVTMMFWYRQQPGQSLTLIATANQGSEATYESGFVIDKFPISRPNLTFSTLTVSNMSPEDSSIYLCSVDRASYGYTFGSGTRLTVV.

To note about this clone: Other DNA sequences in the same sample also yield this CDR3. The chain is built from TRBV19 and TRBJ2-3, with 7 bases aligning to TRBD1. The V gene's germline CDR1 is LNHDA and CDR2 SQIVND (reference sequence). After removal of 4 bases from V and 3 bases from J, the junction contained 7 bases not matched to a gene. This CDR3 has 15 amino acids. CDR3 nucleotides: TGTGCCAGTAGTACGTCGGGACAGCCGACAGATACGCAGTATTTT. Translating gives CASSTSGQPTDTQYF.

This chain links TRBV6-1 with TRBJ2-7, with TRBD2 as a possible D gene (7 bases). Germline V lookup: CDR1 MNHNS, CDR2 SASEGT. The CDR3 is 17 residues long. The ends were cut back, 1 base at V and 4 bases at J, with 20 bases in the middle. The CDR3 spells CASSEEREGGRGYEQYF. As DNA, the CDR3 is TGTGCCAGCAGTGAAGAGAGAGAGGGGGGGCGAGGGTACGAGCAGTACTTC.

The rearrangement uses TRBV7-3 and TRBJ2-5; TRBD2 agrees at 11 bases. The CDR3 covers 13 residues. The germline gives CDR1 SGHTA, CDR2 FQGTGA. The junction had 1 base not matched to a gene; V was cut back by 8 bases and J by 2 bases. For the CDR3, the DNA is TGTGCCAGCTCTAGCGGGGGGCAAGAGACCCAGTACTTC. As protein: CASSSGGQETQYF.

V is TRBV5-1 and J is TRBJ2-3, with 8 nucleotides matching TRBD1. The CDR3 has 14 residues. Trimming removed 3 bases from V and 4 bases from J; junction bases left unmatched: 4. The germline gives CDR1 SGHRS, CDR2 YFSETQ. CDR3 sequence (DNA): TGCGCCAGCAGCTCGGACAGGGCGGCAGATACGCAGTATTTT. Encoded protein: CASSSDRAADTQYF. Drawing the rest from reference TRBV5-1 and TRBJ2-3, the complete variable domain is KAGVTQTPRYLIKTRGQQVTLSCSPISGHRSVSWYQQTPGQGLQFLFEYFSETQRNKGNFPGRFSGRQFSNSRSEMNVSTLELGDSALYLCASSSDRAADTQYFGPGTRLTVL.

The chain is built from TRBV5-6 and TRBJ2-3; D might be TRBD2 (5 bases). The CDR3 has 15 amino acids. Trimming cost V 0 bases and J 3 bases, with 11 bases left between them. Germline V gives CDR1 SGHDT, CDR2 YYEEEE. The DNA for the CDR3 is TGTGCCAGCAGCTTGGAGGGTTTAGCGACAGATACGCAGTATTTT. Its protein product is CASSLEGLATDTQYF.

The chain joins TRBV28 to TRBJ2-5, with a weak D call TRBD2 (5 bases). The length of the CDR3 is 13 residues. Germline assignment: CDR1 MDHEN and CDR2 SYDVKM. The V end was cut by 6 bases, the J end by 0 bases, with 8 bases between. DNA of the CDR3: TGTGCCAGCAGCCTCGGGGACCAAGAGACCCAGTACTTC. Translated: CASSLGDQETQYF.

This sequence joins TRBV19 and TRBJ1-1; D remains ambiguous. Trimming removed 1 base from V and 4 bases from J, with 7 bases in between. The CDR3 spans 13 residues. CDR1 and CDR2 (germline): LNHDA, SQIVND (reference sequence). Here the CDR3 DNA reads TGTGCCAGTAGTATAGGGGTATTCACTGAAGCTTTCTTT. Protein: CASSIGVFTEAFF.

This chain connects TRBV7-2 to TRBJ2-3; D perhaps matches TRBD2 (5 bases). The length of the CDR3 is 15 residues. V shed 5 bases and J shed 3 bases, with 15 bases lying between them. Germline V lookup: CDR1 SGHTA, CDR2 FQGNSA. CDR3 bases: TGTGCCAGCAGCCCAGACTATCCTTGGACAGATACGCAGTATTTT. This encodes CASSPDYPWTDTQYF.

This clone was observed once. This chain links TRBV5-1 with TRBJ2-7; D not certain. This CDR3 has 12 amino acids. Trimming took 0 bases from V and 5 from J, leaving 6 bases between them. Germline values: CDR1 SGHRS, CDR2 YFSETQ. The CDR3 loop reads CASSLGGHEQYF. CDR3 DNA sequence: TGCGCCAGCAGCTTGGGTGGACACGAGCAGTACTTC.